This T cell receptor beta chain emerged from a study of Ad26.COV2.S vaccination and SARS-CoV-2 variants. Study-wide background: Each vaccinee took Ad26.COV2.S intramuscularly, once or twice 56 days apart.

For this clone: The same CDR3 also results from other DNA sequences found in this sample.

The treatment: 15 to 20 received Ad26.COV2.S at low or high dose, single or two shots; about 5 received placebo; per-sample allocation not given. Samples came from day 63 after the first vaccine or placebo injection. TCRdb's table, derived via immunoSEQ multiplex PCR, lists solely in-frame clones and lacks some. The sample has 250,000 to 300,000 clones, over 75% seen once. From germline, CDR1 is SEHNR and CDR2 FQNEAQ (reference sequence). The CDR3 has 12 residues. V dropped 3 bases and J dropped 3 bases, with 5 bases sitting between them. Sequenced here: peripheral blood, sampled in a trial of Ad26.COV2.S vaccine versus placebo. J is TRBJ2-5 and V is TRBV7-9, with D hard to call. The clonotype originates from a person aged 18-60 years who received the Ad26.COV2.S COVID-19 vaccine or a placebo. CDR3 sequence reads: CASSLLEETQYF. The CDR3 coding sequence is TGTGCCAGCAGCTTGCTAGAAGAGACCCAGTACTTC. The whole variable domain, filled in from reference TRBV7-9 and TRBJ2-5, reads DTGVSQNPRHKITKRGQNVTFRCDPISEHNRLYWYRQTLGQGPEFLTYFQNEAQLEKSRLLSDRFSAERPKGSFSTLEIQRTEQGDSAMYLCASSLLEETQYFGPGTRLLVL.